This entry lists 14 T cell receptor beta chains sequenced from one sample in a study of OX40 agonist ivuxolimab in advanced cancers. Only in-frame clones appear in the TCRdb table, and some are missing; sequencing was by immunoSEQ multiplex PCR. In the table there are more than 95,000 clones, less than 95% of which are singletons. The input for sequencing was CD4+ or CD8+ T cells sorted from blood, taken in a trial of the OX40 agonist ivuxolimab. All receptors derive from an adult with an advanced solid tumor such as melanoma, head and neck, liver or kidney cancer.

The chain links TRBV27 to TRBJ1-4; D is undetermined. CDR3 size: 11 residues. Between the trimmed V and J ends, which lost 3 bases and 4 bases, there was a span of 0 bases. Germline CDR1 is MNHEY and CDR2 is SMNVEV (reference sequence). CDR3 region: CASSFNEKLFF. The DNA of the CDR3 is TGTGCCAGCAGTTTTAATGAAAAACTGTTTTTT. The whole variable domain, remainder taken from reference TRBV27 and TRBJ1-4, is EAQVTQNPRYLITVTGKKLTVTCSQNMNHEYMSWYRQDPGLGLRQIYYSMNVEVTDKGDVPEGYKVSRKEKRNFPLILESPSPNQTSLYFCASSFNEKLFFGSGTQLSVL.

DNA for the CDR3: TGCGCCAGCAGCTTGAACCCGAGCGGTAGCTCCTACAATGAGCAGTTCTTC. It specifies CASSLNPSGSSYNEQFF. The chain employs TRBV5-1 and TRBJ2-1; D might be TRBD2 (5 bases). CDR1 is SGHRS and CDR2 is YFSETQ in the germline V gene. Trimming cost V 1 base and J 0 bases, with 14 bases left between them. There are 17 residues in the CDR3.

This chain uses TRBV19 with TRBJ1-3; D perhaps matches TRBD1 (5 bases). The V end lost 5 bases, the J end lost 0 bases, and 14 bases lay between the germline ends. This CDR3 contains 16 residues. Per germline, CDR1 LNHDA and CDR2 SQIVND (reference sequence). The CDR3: CASSPSAGHSGNTIYF. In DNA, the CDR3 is TGTGCCAGTAGTCCCTCGGCAGGGCACTCTGGAAACACCATATATTTT.

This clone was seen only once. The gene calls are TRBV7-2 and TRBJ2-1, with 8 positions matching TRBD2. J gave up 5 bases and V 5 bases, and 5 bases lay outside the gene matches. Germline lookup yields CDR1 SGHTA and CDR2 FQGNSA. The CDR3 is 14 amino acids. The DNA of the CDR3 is TGTGCCAGCAGCCTTAGCGGGACTAACAATGAGCAGTTCTTC. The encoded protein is CASSLSGTNNEQFF.

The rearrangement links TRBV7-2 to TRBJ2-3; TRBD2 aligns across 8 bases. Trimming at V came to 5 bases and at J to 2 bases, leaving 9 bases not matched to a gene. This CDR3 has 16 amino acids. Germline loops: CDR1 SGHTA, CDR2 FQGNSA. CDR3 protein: CASSPSTGRATDTQYF. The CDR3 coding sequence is TGTGCCAGCAGCCCCTCAACCGGGAGGGCCACAGATACGCAGTATTTT.

CDR3 amino acids: CASSLSFRDRGTDTQYF. The CDR3 DNA reads as TGTGCCAGCAGCTTATCTTTCCGGGACAGGGGCACAGATACGCAGTATTTT. The genes are TRBV7-6 and TRBJ2-3; 9 nucleotides align to TRBD1. CDR1 and CDR2 from the germline V gene are SGHVS and FNYEAQ. With 2 bases clipped from V and 1 base from J, the junction kept 7 bases outside the gene matches. The CDR3 covers 17 residues.

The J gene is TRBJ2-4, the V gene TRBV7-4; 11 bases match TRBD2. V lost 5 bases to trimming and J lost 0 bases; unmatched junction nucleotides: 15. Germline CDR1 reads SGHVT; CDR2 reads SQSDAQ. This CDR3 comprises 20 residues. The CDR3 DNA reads TGTGCCAGCAGCCAAGAAGCTAGCGGGGGGCCTATGTTAGCCAAAAACATTCAGTACTTC. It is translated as CASSQEASGGPMLAKNIQYF.

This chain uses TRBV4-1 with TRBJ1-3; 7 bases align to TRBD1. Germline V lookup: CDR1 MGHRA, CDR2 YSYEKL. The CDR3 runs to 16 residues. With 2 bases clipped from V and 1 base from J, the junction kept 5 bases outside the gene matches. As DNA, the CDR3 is TGCGCCAGCAGCCAACCACAGGGGTCTTCTGGAAACACCATATATTTT. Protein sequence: CASSQPQGSSGNTIYF.

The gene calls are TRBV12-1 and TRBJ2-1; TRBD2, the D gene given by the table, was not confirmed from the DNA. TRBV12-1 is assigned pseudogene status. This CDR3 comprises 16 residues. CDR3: CASSVCLAGLYNEQFF. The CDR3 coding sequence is TGTGCCAGCAGCGTCTGTCTAGCGGGCCTTTACAATGAGCAGTTCTTC.

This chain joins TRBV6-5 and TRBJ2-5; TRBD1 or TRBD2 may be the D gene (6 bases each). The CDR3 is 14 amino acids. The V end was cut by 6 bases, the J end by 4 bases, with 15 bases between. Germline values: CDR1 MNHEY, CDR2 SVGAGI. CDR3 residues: CASRTQGGGETQYF. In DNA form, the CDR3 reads TGTGCCAGCAGAACACAGGGAGGTGGAGAGACCCAGTACTTC.

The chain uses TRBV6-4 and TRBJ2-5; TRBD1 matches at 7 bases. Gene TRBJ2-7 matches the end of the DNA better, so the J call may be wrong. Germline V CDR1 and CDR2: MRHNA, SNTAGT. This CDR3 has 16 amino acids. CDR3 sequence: CASIKPPDRLTYEQYF. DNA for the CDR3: TGTGCCAGCATCAAACCCCCGGACAGGCTTACCTACGAGCAGTACTTC.

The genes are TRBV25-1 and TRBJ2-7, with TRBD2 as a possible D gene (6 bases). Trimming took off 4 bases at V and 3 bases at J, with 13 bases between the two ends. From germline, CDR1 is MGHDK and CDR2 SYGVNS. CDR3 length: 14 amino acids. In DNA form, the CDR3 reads TGTGCCAGCAGTGTGGGGAGGTCTTTCTACGAGCAGTACTTC. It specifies CASSVGRSFYEQYF.

CDR3 region: CASSLLAGVLNEQFF. As DNA, the CDR3 is TGTGCCAGCAGTTTACTAGCGGGAGTGCTCAATGAGCAGTTCTTC. The V gene is TRBV28, the J gene TRBJ2-1; 10 bases are shared with TRBD2. CDR1 is MDHEN and CDR2 is SYDVKM in the germline V gene. The junction had 4 bases not matched to a gene; V was cut back by 2 bases and J by 6 bases. The length of the CDR3 is 15 residues.

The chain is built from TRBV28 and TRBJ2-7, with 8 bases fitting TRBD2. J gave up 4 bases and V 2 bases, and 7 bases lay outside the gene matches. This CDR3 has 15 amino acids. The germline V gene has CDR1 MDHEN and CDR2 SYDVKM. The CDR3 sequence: CASSLGAGVVYEQYF. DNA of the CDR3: TGTGCCAGCAGTTTAGGAGCGGGAGTGGTGTACGAGCAGTACTTC.